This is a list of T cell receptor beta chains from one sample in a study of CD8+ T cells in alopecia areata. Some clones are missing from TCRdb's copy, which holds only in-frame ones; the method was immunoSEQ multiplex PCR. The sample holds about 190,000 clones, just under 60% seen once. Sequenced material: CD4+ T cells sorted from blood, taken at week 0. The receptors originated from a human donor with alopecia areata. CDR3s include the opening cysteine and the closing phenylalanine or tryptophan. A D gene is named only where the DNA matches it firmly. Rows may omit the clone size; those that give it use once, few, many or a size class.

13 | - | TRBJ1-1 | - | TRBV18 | TGTGCCAGCTCACCGGGCCCCAGGGCCCAAGCTTTCTTT | CASSPGPRAQAFF
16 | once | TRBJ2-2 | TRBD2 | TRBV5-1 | TGCGCCAGCAGCTTGGACTACACTAGCGGTACCGGGGAGCTGTTTTTT | CASSLDYTSGTGELFF
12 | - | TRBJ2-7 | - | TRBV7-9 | TGTGCCAGCAGCTTAGACACCTACGAGCAGTACTTC | CASSLDTYEQYF
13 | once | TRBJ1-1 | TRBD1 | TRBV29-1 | TGCAGCGTGAGTGACAGGGGGGTTACTGAAGCTTTCTTT | CSVSDRGVTEAFF
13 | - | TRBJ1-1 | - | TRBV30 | TGTGCCTGGAGTGTACCCTCGACAGATGAAGCTTTCTTT | CAWSVPSTDEAFF
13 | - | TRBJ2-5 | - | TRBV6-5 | TGTGCCAGCAGCCGCTACACACAAGAGACCCAGTACTTC | CASSRYTQETQYF
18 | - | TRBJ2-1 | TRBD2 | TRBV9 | TGTGCCAGCAGCGACCAGCGACTAGCGGGGGTGGGCTACAATGAGCAGTTCTTC | CASSDQRLAGVGYNEQFF
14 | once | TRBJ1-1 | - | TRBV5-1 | TGCGCCAGCAGCTTGGAGGTCTTCCCCACTGAAGCTTTCTTT | CASSLEVFPTEAFF
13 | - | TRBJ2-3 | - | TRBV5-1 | TGCGCCAGCAGCCTTAGGGGGACAGATACGCAGTATTTT | CASSLRGTDTQYF
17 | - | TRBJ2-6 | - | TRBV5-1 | TGCGCCAGCAGCTTGAAGCCAGGCCTGTCTGGGGCCAACGTCCTGACTTTC | CASSLKPGLSGANVLTF
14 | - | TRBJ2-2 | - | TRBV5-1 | TGCGCCAGCAGCTTCGTAGCGGCAACCGGGGAGCTGTTTTTT | CASSFVAATGELFF
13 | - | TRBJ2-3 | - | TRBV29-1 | TGCAGCGTTGAAGGAGACACTACAGATACGCAGTATTTT | CSVEGDTTDTQYF
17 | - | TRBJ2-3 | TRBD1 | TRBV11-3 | TGTGCCAGCAGCTCGCGTCGGACAGGGACCAACACAGATACGCAGTATTTT | CASSSRRTGTNTDTQYF
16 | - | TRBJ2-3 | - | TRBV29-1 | TGCAGCGTTGAAATCAGGCGGAGGGAGGTCACAGATACGCAGTATTTT | CSVEIRRREVTDTQYF
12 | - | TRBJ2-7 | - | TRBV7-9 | TGTGCCAGCAGCCCCCTTGGCAGCCAACAGTACTTC | CASSPLGSQQYF
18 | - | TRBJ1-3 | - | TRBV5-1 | TGCGCCAGCAGCTTGGGCTACGAGGCGAAGAGGTCTGGAAACACCATATATTTT | CASSLGYEAKRSGNTIYF
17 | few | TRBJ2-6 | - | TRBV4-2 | TGTGCCAGCAGCCAAGAAAGGGGTCGCTCTGGGGCCAACGTCCTGACTTTC | CASSQERGRSGANVLTF
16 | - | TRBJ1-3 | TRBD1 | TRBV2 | TGTGCCAGCAGCCGGGGACAGGGGAGCTCTGGAAACACCATATATTTT | CASSRGQGSSGNTIYF
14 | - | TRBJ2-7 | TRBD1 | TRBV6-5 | TGTGCCAGCAGAAAGACAGGGAGCTCCTACGAGCAGTACTTC | CASRKTGSSYEQYF
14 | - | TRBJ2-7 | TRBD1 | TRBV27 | TGTGCCAGCAGTTTCAGGGGGTACTACTACGAGCAGTACTTC | CASSFRGYYYEQYF
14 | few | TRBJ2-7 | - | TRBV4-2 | TGTGCCAGCTCTTCCGAGACAGGACCCTACGAGCAGTACTTC | CASSSETGPYEQYF
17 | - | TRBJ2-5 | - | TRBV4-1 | TGCGCCAGCAGCCAAGAACGCCTCGGACTGCGACAAGAGACCCAGTACTTC | CASSQERLGLRQETQYF
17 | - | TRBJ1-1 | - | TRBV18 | TGTGCCAGCTCACCTCTTCTGAGTACTTCTGGCTACGCTGAAGCTTTCTTT | CASSPLLSTSGYAEAFF
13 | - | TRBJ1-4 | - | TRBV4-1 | TGCGCCAGCAGCCAAGTTTATCTAGAAAAACTGTTTTTT | CASSQVYLEKLFF
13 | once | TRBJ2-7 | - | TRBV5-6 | TGTGCCAGCAGCAGGGACACCCAGTACGAGCAGTACTTC | CASSRDTQYEQYF
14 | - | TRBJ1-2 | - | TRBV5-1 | TGCGCCAGCAGCTCCTCCGGGACAACCAATGGCTACACCTTC | CASSSSGTTNGYTF
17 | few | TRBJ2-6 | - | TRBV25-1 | TGTGCCAGCAGTCCGCCCTGGACAGACTCTGGGGCCAACGTCCTGACTTTC | CASSPPWTDSGANVLTF
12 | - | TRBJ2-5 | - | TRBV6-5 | TGTGCCAGCAGTTACGCCCGGGAGACCCAGTACTTC | CASSYARETQYF
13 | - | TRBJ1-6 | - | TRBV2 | TGTGCCAGCAGTGGGGCAGGTAGTTCACCCCTCCACTTT | CASSGAGSSPLHF
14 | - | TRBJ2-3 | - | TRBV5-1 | TGCGCCAGCAGCCCAGGACAAGGCACAGATACGCAGTATTTT | CASSPGQGTDTQYF
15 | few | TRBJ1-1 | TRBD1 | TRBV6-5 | TGTGCCAGCAGTTACTCGAACCAGGGGGACACTGAAGCTTTCTTT | CASSYSNQGDTEAFF